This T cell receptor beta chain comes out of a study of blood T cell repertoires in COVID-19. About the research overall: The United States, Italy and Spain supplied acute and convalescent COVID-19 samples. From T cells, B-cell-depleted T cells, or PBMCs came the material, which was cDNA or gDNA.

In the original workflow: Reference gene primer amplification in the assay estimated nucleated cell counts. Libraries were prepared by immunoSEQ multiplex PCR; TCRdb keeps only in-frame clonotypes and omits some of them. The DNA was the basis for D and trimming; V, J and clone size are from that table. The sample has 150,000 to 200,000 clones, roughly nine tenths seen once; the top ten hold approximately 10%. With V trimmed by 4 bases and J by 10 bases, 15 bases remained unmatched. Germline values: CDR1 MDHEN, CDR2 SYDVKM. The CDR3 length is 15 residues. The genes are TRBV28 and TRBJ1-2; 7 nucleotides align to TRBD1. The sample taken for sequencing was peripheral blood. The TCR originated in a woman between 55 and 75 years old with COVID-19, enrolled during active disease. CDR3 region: CASSSQPLYRGYYTF. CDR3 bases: TGTGCCAGCAGTTCGCAACCCCTCTACAGGGGTTACTACACCTTC.